Sequencing of this TCR beta chain was carried out in a study of control samples from healthy donors and cancer patients. TCRdb's copy holds only in-frame clones and misses some; the assay was immunoSEQ multiplex PCR. Here the sample spans 60,000 to 75,000 clones, approximately 89% being singletons. CDR1 is MNHEY and CDR2 is SVGEGT in the germline V gene. The V and J ends lost 5 bases and 8 bases, in that order; junction bases with no gene match: 9. CDR3 length: 14 residues. Sequenced input: PBMCs. This chain joins TRBV6-2 or TRBV6-3 and TRBJ2-1; TRBD2 agrees at 7 bases. This receptor was obtained from a man in his sixties with colorectal cancer. The CDR3 bases are TGTGCCAGCAGTCGTCGGGGGGTGATGGATGAGCAGTTCTTC. Residues: CASSRRGVMDEQFF.